The 30 T cell receptor beta chains below all came from one sample that was sequenced in a study of CD4 T cells in relation to SARS-CoV-2 and coronaviruses. The unexposed donors gave CD4+ T cells in about 2010-2019, prior to COVID-19. Isolation of CD4+ T cells took place after less than 11 days in culture. These receptors lack a known antigen. Measured with immunoSEQ multiplex PCR; TCRdb has only the in-frame clones, and not every one. The data contain some 29,000 clones, about three quarters of them seen just once; the ten biggest clones take up about 15%. Sequencing was done on a sample of CD4+ T cells from PBMCs, cultured in vitro. These receptors came from a human donor in good health.

The gene calls are TRBV11-2 and TRBJ2-7; TRBD2 matches 15 bases. The germline V gene has CDR1 SGHAT and CDR2 FQNNGV. The junction had 6 bases not matched to a gene; V was cut back by 4 bases and J by 5 bases. The CDR3 sequence is 16 residues long. The CDR3 region has the DNA TGTGCCAGCAGCTACGGACTAGCGGGGGGGTTCAACGAGCAGTACTTC. Translation: CASSYGLAGGFNEQYF.

This clone came up a few times. The V gene is TRBV7-3, the J gene TRBJ2-2; TRBD2 is a possible D gene (5 bases). V gave up 3 bases and J gave up 4 bases, with 15 bases separating them. This CDR3 comprises 16 residues. CDR1 SGHTA and CDR2 FQGTGA come from the germline V gene. The chain's CDR3 is CASSFSGSRTTGELFF. The CDR3 bases are TGTGCCAGCAGCTTCTCGGGGAGTCGAACCACCGGGGAGCTGTTTTTT.

In this sample, this clone turned up a few times. This chain joins TRBV9 and TRBJ2-1; possibly TRBD1 for D (6 bases). The V gene lost 0 bases and the J gene lost 5 bases, with 15 bases spanning the gap. There are 16 residues in the CDR3. Germline-derived CDR1 and CDR2 are SGDLS and YYNGEE. The CDR3 DNA reads TGTGCCAGCAGCGTAGACCCTGGGACACGTAACAATGAGCAGTTCTTC. Its protein is CASSVDPGTRNNEQFF.

The V call is TRBV6-5, the J call TRBJ1-1, with D possibly being TRBD1 (5 bases). The CDR3 runs to 14 residues. V lost 10 bases and J 0 bases, leaving 15 bases between the germline ends. In germline, CDR1 is MNHEY, CDR2 SVGAGI. As DNA, the CDR3 is TGTGCCATTGGTCGAAGAGGGGTGAACACTGAAGCTTTCTTT. Its translation is CAIGRRGVNTEAFF.

The chain carries TRBV5-1 and TRBJ2-1; 7 bases map to TRBD2. The CDR3 sequence is 16 residues long. The germline V gene encodes CDR1 SGHRS and CDR2 YFSETQ. V trimming: 5 bases; J trimming: 0 bases; junction bases outside the gene matches: 8. In DNA, the CDR3 is TGCGCCAGCAGTCCCGCCGGGACTACCTCCTACAATGAGCAGTTCTTC. It encodes CASSPAGTTSYNEQFF.

This clone was counted a few times. The chain carries TRBV5-4 and TRBJ2-7; no clear D gene. With 0 bases removed from V and 1 base from J, the gap between germline ends came to 11 bases. This CDR3 has 15 residues. CDR1 is SGHNT, CDR2 YYREEE, per germline (reference sequence). The CDR3, as DNA: TGTGCCAGCAGCTTGGGGGCTCTTGAATCCTACGAGCAGTACTTC. As protein: CASSLGALESYEQYF. Supplemented by reference TRBV5-4 and TRBJ2-7, the full variable domain reads ETGVTQSPTHLIKTRGQQVTLRCSSQSGHNTVSWYQQALGQGPQFIFQYYREEENGRGNFPPRFSGLQFPNYSSELNVNALELDDSALYLCASSLGALESYEQYFGPGTRLTVT.

The rearrangement uses TRBV6-5 and TRBJ1-1; 10 bases map to TRBD1. V gave up 6 bases and J gave up 4 bases; unmatched junction bases: 8. The CDR3 loop spans 15 amino acids. Germline V CDR1 and CDR2: MNHEY, SVGAGI. The CDR3 DNA follows: TGTGCCAGCAGCGTAAGGGGACAGGGGATCACTGAAGCTTTCTTT. It translates to CASSVRGQGITEAFF.

The CDR3 nucleotides read TGTGCCAGCAGCCAAACAAATCAGCCCCAGCATTTT. Translated: CASSQTNQPQHF. The chain recombines TRBV3-1 (or the pseudogene TRBV3-2) with TRBJ1-5; D gene ambiguous. Germline loops: CDR1 LGHDT, CDR2 YNNKEL (reference sequence). The CDR3 contains 12 residues. Deletions cut 2 bases from V and 4 bases from J, with 3 bases between.

The chain recombines TRBV19 with TRBJ2-2, with 7 nucleotides matching TRBD1. The CDR3 runs 13 residues. Trimming removed 9 bases from V and 4 bases from J; junction bases left unmatched: 5. Germline V gene lookup returns CDR1 LNHDA and CDR2 SQIVND (reference sequence). The CDR3 is CASTTGFTGELFF. DNA for the CDR3: TGTGCCAGCACGACAGGGTTCACCGGGGAGCTGTTTTTT.

The chain employs TRBV4-3 and TRBJ1-2, with D tentatively TRBD1 (5 bases). V was shortened by 1 base and J by 5 bases, with 17 bases between the two germline ends. CDR1 and CDR2 from the germline V gene are LGHNA and YSLEER. The CDR3 runs 16 residues. In nucleotides, the CDR3 is TGCGCCAGCAGCCAAGGATACGACACGGGGCTTTATGGCTACACCTTC. This sequence encodes CASSQGYDTGLYGYTF.

The rearrangement joins TRBV4-1 to TRBJ2-1, with 8 bases aligning to TRBD2. The junction had 15 bases not matched to a gene; V was cut back by 4 bases and J by 7 bases. The CDR3 loop spans 17 amino acids. CDR1 and CDR2 (germline): MGHRA, YSYEKL. Here the CDR3 DNA reads TGCGCCAGCAGCCGCGGAGGACTAGCTATTTTGGGGAATGAGCAGTTCTTC. Translation gives CASSRGGLAILGNEQFF.

This clone has only one observation. This chain uses TRBV3-1 (or the pseudogene TRBV3-2) with TRBJ1-4; D is possibly TRBD1 (6 bases). Trimming shortened V by 3 bases and J by 4 bases, and 15 bases separated the two germline ends. The CDR3 runs to 16 residues. Germline CDR1 LGHDT, CDR2 YNNKEL (reference sequence). Here the CDR3 DNA reads TGTGCCAGCAGCCAGGCTCGGGGGGCAGGTAATGAAAAACTGTTTTTT. Amino acids: CASSQARGAGNEKLFF.

This clone was observed a single time. V is TRBV18 and J is TRBJ2-4; D possibly corresponds to TRBD2 (5 bases). Between the trimmed V and J ends, which lost 0 bases and 5 bases, there was a span of 14 bases. This CDR3 has 16 residues. Per germline, CDR1 KGHSH and CDR2 LQKENI. The CDR3 DNA is TGTGCCAGCTCACCACCGGCAGGCGGGTTAGAAAACATTCAGTACTTC. The encoded protein is CASSPPAGGLENIQYF.

The rearrangement joins TRBV6-2 or TRBV6-3 to TRBJ2-7; 9 bases agree with TRBD2. V shed 5 bases, J shed 0 bases, and the junction held 2 bases outside the gene matches. Germline CDR1 MNHEY, CDR2 SVGEGT. The CDR3 is 14 residues long. The CDR3 loop is CASSVSGGSYEQYF. The CDR3 bases are TGTGCCAGCAGTGTTAGCGGGGGCTCCTACGAGCAGTACTTC.

V and J are TRBV7-9 and TRBJ1-3; TRBD1 matches 7 bases. The germline V gene has CDR1 SEHNR and CDR2 FQNEAQ (reference sequence). Unmatched junction bases numbered 7, after V lost 6 bases and J lost 2 bases. CDR3 size: 15 residues. The CDR3 region has the DNA TGTGCCAGCAGTCGGACAGGCTATGCTGGAAACACCATATATTTT. This codes for CASSRTGYAGNTIYF.

This clone was seen only a few times. Other DNA sequences of this sample code for an identical CDR3. The genes are TRBV5-1 and TRBJ1-4, with D tentatively TRBD1 (6 bases). Germline values: CDR1 SGHRS, CDR2 YFSETQ. This CDR3 contains 14 residues. V was pared by 3 bases and J by 3 bases, with 9 bases between. Here the CDR3 DNA reads TGCGCCAGCAGCTCAGGGGAGGCTAATGAAAAACTGTTTTTT. It yields the protein CASSSGEANEKLFF. Filled out from reference TRBV5-1 and TRBJ1-4, the complete variable domain reads KAGVTQTPRYLIKTRGQQVTLSCSPISGHRSVSWYQQTPGQGLQFLFEYFSETQRNKGNFPGRFSGRQFSNSRSEMNVSTLELGDSALYLCASSSGEANEKLFFGSGTQLSVL.

The V and J genes are TRBV12-3 or TRBV12-4 and TRBJ1-2; TRBD1 aligns across 7 bases. The ends lost 6 bases at V and 8 bases at J; junction bases unmatched: 9. The CDR3 runs to 13 residues. The CDR3 bases are TGTGCCAGCAGATCGACAGGGCCGCGGGGCTACACCTTC. This gives the protein CASRSTGPRGYTF.

This chain connects TRBV5-1 to TRBJ2-3, with 8 bases aligning to TRBD2. Germline V gene data show CDR1 as SGHRS and CDR2 as YFSETQ. The V gene end was trimmed by 5 bases and the J gene end by 0 bases; junction bases not matched to a gene: 5. CDR3 length: 15 residues. CDR3 sequence (DNA): TGCGCCAGCAGTGGTCTAGCGGGCAGCACAGATACGCAGTATTTT. Its translation is CASSGLAGSTDTQYF.

This chain uses TRBV5-4 with TRBJ2-5; D remains ambiguous. Between the trimmed V and J ends, which lost 0 bases and 0 bases, there was a span of 0 bases. Germline lookup yields CDR1 SGHNT and CDR2 YYREEE (reference sequence). The CDR3 totals 12 residues. For the CDR3, the DNA is TGTGCCAGCAGCTTGGACCAAGAGACCCAGTACTTC. This sequence encodes CASSLDQETQYF.

The chain links TRBV5-5 to TRBJ1-2; 7 bases align to TRBD1. This CDR3 comprises 13 residues. Trimming removed 7 bases from V and 0 bases from J; junction bases left unmatched: 3. Germline lookup yields CDR1 SGHKS and CDR2 YYEKEE (reference sequence). The CDR3 DNA is TGTGCCAGCTGGGACAGCGCTAACTATGGCTACACCTTC. Protein sequence: CASWDSANYGYTF.

This rearrangement joins TRBV28 to TRBJ2-3; D might be TRBD1 (5 bases). V dropped 1 base and J dropped 0 bases, with 17 bases sitting between them. Per germline, CDR1 MDHEN and CDR2 SYDVKM. The CDR3 runs 18 residues. CDR3 sequence reads: CASSLSGLGRASTDTQYF. DNA of the CDR3: TGTGCCAGCAGTTTATCCGGTTTGGGCAGGGCTAGCACAGATACGCAGTATTTT. Looking up the rest from reference TRBV28 and TRBJ2-3 gives the full variable domain: DVKVTQSSRYLVKRTGEKVFLECVQDMDHENMFWYRQDPGLGLRLIYFSYDVKMKEKGDIPEGYSVSREKKERFSLILESASTNQTSMYLCASSLSGLGRASTDTQYFGPGTRLTVL.

V usage is TRBV3-1 (or the pseudogene TRBV3-2) and J usage is TRBJ2-1; no clear D. The CDR3 covers 15 residues. Between the trimmed V and J ends, which lost 1 base and 6 bases, there was a span of 13 bases. Germline loops: CDR1 LGHDT, CDR2 YNNKEL (reference sequence). Here the CDR3 DNA reads TGTGCCAGCAGCCAAGGAATCCACCCAGGCAATGAGCAGTTCTTC. It is translated as CASSQGIHPGNEQFF.

The chain employs TRBV7-2 and TRBJ1-2; D unclear. Germline CDR1 is SGHTA and CDR2 is FQGNSA. V dropped 0 bases and J dropped 4 bases, with 12 bases sitting between them. The CDR3 loop spans 15 amino acids. The CDR3, as DNA: TGTGCCAGCAGCTTAGCCACAGCCTGGACCTATGGCTACACCTTC. Residues: CASSLATAWTYGYTF.

This clone was seen only once. V and J are TRBV7-2 and TRBJ2-5, with D possibly being TRBD1 (5 bases). The CDR3 loop spans 13 amino acids. Between the trimmed V and J ends, which lost 1 base and 10 bases, there was a span of 13 bases. Germline loops: CDR1 SGHTA, CDR2 FQGNSA. CDR3 loop: CASSLEGFYGQYF. CDR3 in DNA: TGTGCCAGCAGCTTAGAGGGGTTCTACGGCCAGTACTTC.

The sample holds one count of this clone. The chain joins TRBV7-9 to TRBJ1-2; D is possibly TRBD1 (6 bases). V was trimmed by 1 base and J by 4 bases, leaving 16 bases between them. Germline lookup yields CDR1 SEHNR and CDR2 FQNEAQ (reference sequence). The CDR3 is made up of 16 amino acids. The CDR3 DNA follows: TGTGCCAGCAGCTTAGGATCCCAGGGGAGAGCCTATGGCTACACCTTC. This sequence encodes CASSLGSQGRAYGYTF.

This rearrangement joins TRBV11-3 to TRBJ2-7; D may be TRBD2 (6 bases). The germline V and J ends were trimmed by 1 base and 5 bases, with 12 bases remaining between them. Looked up from germline, CDR1 is SGHNT and CDR2 is YENEEA. This CDR3 is built from 14 residues. This CDR3 is CASSLGPGRHEQYF. The CDR3 DNA reads as TGTGCCAGCAGCTTAGGCCCAGGGAGGCACGAGCAGTACTTC. Looking up the rest from reference TRBV11-3 and TRBJ2-7 gives the full variable domain: EAGVVQSPRYKIIEKKQPVAFWCNPISGHNTLYWYLQNLGQGPELLIRYENEEAVDDSQLPKDRFSAERLKGVDSTLKIQPAELGDSAVYLCASSLGPGRHEQYFGPGTRLTVT.

This rearrangement joins TRBV7-2 to TRBJ2-7; 7 bases are shared with TRBD1. Unmatched junction bases numbered 7, after V lost 2 bases and J lost 6 bases. Germline V gene data show CDR1 as SGHTA and CDR2 as FQGNSA. The CDR3 covers 14 residues. Here the CDR3 DNA reads TGTGCCAGCAGCTTACAGGGGAAGGGGGCCGAGCAGTACTTC. The encoded protein is CASSLQGKGAEQYF.

This chain connects TRBV6-5 to TRBJ2-4; the D is unclear. V gave up 0 bases and J gave up 5 bases, with 8 bases separating them. The V gene's germline CDR1 is MNHEY and CDR2 SVGAGI. This CDR3 is 14 amino acids long. CDR3 protein: CASSYSGSQNIQYF. In DNA, the CDR3 is TGTGCCAGCAGTTACTCGGGCTCCCAAAACATTCAGTACTTC.

The chain joins TRBV29-1 to TRBJ2-6; D may match TRBD1 or TRBD2 (6 bases each). Trimming cost V 6 bases and J 0 bases, with 9 bases left between them. CDR1 and CDR2 from the germline V gene are SQVTM and ANQGSEA. The CDR3 length is 14 residues. The CDR3 reads CSVPGASGANVLTF. The CDR3 nucleotides are TGCAGCGTCCCGGGGGCCTCTGGGGCCAACGTCCTGACTTTC.

The chain carries TRBV3-1 (or the pseudogene TRBV3-2) and TRBJ2-7; possible D gene TRBD2, 6 bases. There are 15 residues in the CDR3. Germline CDR1 and CDR2: LGHDT and YNNKEL (reference sequence). V was pared by 3 bases and J by 2 bases, with 14 bases between. This chain's CDR3 is CASSQGAGAAYEQYF. The CDR3 coding sequence is TGTGCCAGCAGCCAGGGAGCGGGCGCTGCCTACGAGCAGTACTTC.